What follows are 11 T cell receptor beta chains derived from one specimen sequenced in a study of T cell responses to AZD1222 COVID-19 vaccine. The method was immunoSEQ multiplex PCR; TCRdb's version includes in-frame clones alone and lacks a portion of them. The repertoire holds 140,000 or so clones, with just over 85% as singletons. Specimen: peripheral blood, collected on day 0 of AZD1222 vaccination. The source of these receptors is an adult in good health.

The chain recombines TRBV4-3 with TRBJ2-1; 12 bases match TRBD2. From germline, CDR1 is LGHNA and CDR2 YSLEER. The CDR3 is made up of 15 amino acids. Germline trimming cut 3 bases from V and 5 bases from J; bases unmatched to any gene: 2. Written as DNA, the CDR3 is TGCGCCAGCAGCCAGACTAGCGGGAGCCACAATGAGCAGTTCTTC. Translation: CASSQTSGSHNEQFF.

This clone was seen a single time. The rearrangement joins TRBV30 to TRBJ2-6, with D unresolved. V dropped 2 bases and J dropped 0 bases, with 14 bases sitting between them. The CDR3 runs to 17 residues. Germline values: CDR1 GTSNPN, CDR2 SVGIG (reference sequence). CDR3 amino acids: CAWSSKGSISGANVLTF. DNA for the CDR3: TGTGCCTGGAGTAGTAAGGGTTCTATCTCTGGGGCCAACGTCCTGACTTTC.

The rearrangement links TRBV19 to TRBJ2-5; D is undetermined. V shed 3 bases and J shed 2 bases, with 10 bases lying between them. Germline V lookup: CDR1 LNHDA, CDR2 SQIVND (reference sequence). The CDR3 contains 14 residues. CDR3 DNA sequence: TGTGCCAGTAGTATCGGGCCCAAGCAAGAGACCCAGTACTTC. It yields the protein CASSIGPKQETQYF.

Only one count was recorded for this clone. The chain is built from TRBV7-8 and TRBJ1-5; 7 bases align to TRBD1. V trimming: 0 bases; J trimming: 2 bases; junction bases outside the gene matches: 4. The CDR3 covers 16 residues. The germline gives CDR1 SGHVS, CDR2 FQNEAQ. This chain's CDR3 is CASSLAFTGGNQPQHF. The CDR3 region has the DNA TGTGCCAGCAGCTTAGCGTTTACAGGGGGCAATCAGCCCCAGCATTTT. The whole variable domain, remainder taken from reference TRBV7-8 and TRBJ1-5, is GAGVSQSPRYKVAKRGQDVALRCDPISGHVSLFWYQQALGQGPEFLTYFQNEAQLDKSGLPSDRFFAERPEGSVSTLKIQRTQQEDSAVYLCASSLAFTGGNQPQHFGDGTRLSIL.

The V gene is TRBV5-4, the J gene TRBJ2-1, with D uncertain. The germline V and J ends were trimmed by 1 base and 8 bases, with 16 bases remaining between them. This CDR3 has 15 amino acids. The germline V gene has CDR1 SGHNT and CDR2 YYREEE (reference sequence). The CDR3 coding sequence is TGTGCCAGCAGCTTGAGTGGAGTCGGAACGCATGAGCAGTTCTTC. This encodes CASSLSGVGTHEQFF.

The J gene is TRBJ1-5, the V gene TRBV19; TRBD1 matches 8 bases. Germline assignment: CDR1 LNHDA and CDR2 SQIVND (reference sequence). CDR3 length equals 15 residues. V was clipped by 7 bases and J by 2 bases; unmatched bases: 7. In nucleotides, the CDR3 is TGTGCCAGTAAGAGGACAGGGTTTGGCAATCAGCCCCAGCATTTT. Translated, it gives CASKRTGFGNQPQHF.

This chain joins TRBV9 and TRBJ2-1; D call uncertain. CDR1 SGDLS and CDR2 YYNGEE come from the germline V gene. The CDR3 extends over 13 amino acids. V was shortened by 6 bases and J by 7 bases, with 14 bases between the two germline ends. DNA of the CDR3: TGTGCCAGCACCCCCCTCGGCCGGAATGAGCAGTTCTTC. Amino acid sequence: CASTPLGRNEQFF. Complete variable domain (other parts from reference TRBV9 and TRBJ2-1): DSGVTQTPKHLITATGQRVTLRCSPRSGDLSVYWYQQSLDQGLQFLIQYYNGEERAKGNILERFSAQQFPDLHSELNLSSLELGDSALYFCASTPLGRNEQFFGPGTRLTVL.

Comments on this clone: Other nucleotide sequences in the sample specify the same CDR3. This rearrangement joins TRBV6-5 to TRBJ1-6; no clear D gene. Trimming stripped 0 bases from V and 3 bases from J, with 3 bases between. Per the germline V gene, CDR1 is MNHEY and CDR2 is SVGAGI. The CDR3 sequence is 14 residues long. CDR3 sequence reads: CASSYSSYNSPLHF. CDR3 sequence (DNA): TGTGCCAGCAGTTACTCGAGCTATAATTCACCCCTCCACTTT.

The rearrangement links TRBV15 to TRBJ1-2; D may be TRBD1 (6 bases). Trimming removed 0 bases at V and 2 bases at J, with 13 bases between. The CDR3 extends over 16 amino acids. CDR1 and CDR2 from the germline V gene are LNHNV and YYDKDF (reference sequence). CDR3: CATSRDQGFKNYGYTF. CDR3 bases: TGTGCCACCAGCAGAGATCAGGGGTTTAAGAACTATGGCTACACCTTC. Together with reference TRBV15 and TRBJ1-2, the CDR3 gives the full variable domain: DAMVIQNPRYQVTQFGKPVTLSCSQTLNHNVMYWYQQKSSQAPKLLFHYYDKDFNNEADTPDNFQSRRPNTSFCFLDIRSPGLGDTAMYLCATSRDQGFKNYGYTFGSGTRLTVV.

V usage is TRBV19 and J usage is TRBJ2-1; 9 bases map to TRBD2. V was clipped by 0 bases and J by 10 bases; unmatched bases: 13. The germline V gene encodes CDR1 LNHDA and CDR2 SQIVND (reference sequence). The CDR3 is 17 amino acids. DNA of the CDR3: TGTGCCAGTAGTATAGATGGGCTAGCGGGGAGGGCCAGCGAGCAGTTCTTC. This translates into CASSIDGLAGRASEQFF.

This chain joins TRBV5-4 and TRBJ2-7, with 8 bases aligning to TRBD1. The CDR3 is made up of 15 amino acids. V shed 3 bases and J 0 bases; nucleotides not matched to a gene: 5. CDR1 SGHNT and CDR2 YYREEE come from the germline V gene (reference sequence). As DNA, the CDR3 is TGTGCCAGCAGCTCCGGAGGGACAGGCTCCTACGAGCAGTACTTC. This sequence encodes CASSSGGTGSYEQYF.